Below are 20 T cell receptor beta chains sequenced from a single sample in a study of CD8 T cells in Susac syndrome. An amount of RNA that ranged from 0.5 to 1 ug was reverse transcribed with random hexamers. One entry per CDR3 protein results from TCRdb running MiXCR on the immunoSEQ multiplex PCR reads. The table includes about 240,000 distinct CDR3 sequences, 95% to 97% detected once. Sample: CD4+ T cells from PBMCs. The receptors here all came from a human donor with Susac syndrome.

V gene TRBV7-2 combines with J gene TRBJ1-1; D is unresolved. Trimming pared 4 bases from V and 0 bases from J, leaving 6 bases between. The CDR3 has 13 residues. Germline CDR1 reads SGHTA; CDR2 reads FQGNSA. CDR3 protein: CASSSHMNTEAFF. DNA for the CDR3: TGTGCCAGCAGCTCGCACATGAACACTGAAGCTTTCTTT.

The chain recombines TRBV2 with TRBJ2-3, with 8 positions matching TRBD1. The CDR3 contains 13 residues. Germline V lookup: CDR1 SNHLY, CDR2 FYNNEI. Trimming cost V 7 bases and J 4 bases; bases outside gene matches: 4. The CDR3 is CASTQDRADTQYF. The CDR3 bases are TGTGCCAGCACCCAGGACAGGGCAGATACGCAGTATTTT. The whole variable domain, remainder taken from reference TRBV2 and TRBJ2-3, is EPEVTQTPSHQVTQMGQEVILRCVPISNHLYFYWYRQILGQKVEFLVSFYNNEISEKSEIFDDQFSVERPDGSNFTLKIRSTKLEDSAMYFCASTQDRADTQYFGPGTRLTVL.

The V and J genes are TRBV9 and TRBJ2-5, with 13 nucleotides matching TRBD2. Trimming cost V 0 bases and J 5 bases; bases outside gene matches: 4. The CDR3 spans 16 residues. Germline CDR1 and CDR2: SGDLS and YYNGEE. CDR3 in DNA: TGTGCCAGCAGCGTAGGACTAGCGGGAGGAGAGGAGACCCAGTACTTC. Amino acids: CASSVGLAGGEETQYF.

V and J are TRBV10-3 and TRBJ2-1, with a weak D call TRBD2 (7 bases). The CDR3 is 13 amino acids. The germline V gene encodes CDR1 ENHRY and CDR2 SYGVKD. Trimming removed 11 bases at V and 6 bases at J, with 17 bases between. The CDR3 reads CASAGALVNEQFF. The CDR3 bases are TGTGCCTCGGCGGGGGCCTTGGTCAATGAGCAGTTCTTC.

V and J are TRBV20-1 and TRBJ2-5, with 7 bases identical to TRBD1. This CDR3 comprises 12 residues. V shed 6 bases, J shed 4 bases, and the junction held 5 bases outside the gene matches. The germline CDR1 and CDR2 sequences are DFQATT and SNEGSKA (reference sequence). This chain's CDR3 is CSASHRGETQYF. The CDR3 DNA reads as TGCAGTGCCTCTCACAGGGGAGAGACCCAGTACTTC.

The CDR3 loop reads CASSQTRQGLWTSNEQFF. The CDR3 DNA follows: TGTGCCAGCAGCCAAACCAGACAGGGACTCTGGACATCCAATGAGCAGTTCTTC. This rearrangement joins TRBV4-2 to TRBJ2-1, with D possibly being TRBD1 (7 bases). This CDR3 is 18 amino acids long. In germline, CDR1 is LGHNA, CDR2 YNFKEQ. Trimming took 2 bases from V and 6 from J, leaving 23 bases between them.

J is TRBJ2-7 and V is TRBV10-3; D remains unclear. The V end was cut by 3 bases, the J end by 7 bases, with 10 bases between. This CDR3 spans 12 amino acids. Germline CDR1 is ENHRY and CDR2 is SYGVKD. In DNA, the CDR3 is TGTGCCATCAGTGATAGTGGCCGGGAGCAGTACTTC. Its translation is CAISDSGREQYF.

The chain couples TRBV30 to TRBJ1-1; no definite D call. The CDR3 consists of 14 residues. The germline V gene encodes CDR1 GTSNPN and CDR2 SVGIG (reference sequence). Trimming took off 0 bases at V and 6 bases at J, with 14 bases between the two ends. The CDR3 DNA sequence: TGTGCCTGGAGTGTAACACGTCATACGTCTGAAGCTTTCTTT. This codes for CAWSVTRHTSEAFF.

The V gene is TRBV12-3 or TRBV12-4, the J gene TRBJ2-7, with unresolved D. This CDR3 is built from 12 residues. The V gene lost 8 bases and the J gene lost 6 bases, with 14 bases spanning the gap. Here the CDR3 reads CASGRRLAEQYF. As DNA, the CDR3 is TGTGCCAGCGGGCGGCGTTTAGCCGAGCAGTACTTC.

This clonotype was recorded a few times. The chain uses TRBV18 and TRBJ1-1; no clear D gene. CDR1 and CDR2 from the germline V gene are KGHSH and LQKENI. V dropped 2 bases and J dropped 6 bases, with 4 bases sitting between them. This CDR3 has 11 amino acids. The DNA for the CDR3 is TGTGCCAGCTCACCAGGGGCTGAAGCTTTCTTT. It yields the protein CASSPGAEAFF.

This chain links TRBV9 with TRBJ2-3, with 11 bases identical to TRBD2. Germline-derived CDR1 and CDR2 are SGDLS and YYNGEE. V lost 1 base and J lost 2; bases outside the gene matches: 6. The CDR3 is made up of 17 amino acids. CDR3 coding DNA: TGTGCCAGCAGCGTAAGGACTAGCGGGCAAGTCACAGATACGCAGTATTTT. Its protein is CASSVRTSGQVTDTQYF.

The chain employs TRBV28 and TRBJ1-5; 7 nucleotides align to TRBD1. V shed 2 bases and J 4 bases; nucleotides not matched to a gene: 8. Germline loops: CDR1 MDHEN, CDR2 SYDVKM. This CDR3 has 16 amino acids. CDR3 coding DNA: TGTGCCAGCAGTTTACCTGGGACAGCTTATAATCAGCCCCAGCATTTT. Translating it yields CASSLPGTAYNQPQHF.

This rearrangement joins TRBV2 to TRBJ2-2; D unclear. The V gene's germline CDR1 is SNHLY and CDR2 FYNNEI. The CDR3 is made up of 17 amino acids. Trimming shortened V by 3 bases and J by 5 bases, and 19 bases separated the two germline ends. The CDR3 loop is CASSEKVWLSTTGELFF. The CDR3 DNA follows: TGTGCCAGCAGTGAGAAGGTTTGGCTTTCCACAACCGGGGAGCTGTTTTTT.

This rearrangement joins TRBV11-2 to TRBJ2-7, with D tentatively TRBD1 (5 bases). This CDR3 region has 13 residues. Trimming took 3 bases from V and 5 from J, leaving 11 bases between them. Per germline, CDR1 SGHAT and CDR2 FQNNGV. CDR3 residues: CASSLGRAHEQYF. For the CDR3, the DNA is TGTGCCAGCAGCTTGGGCAGGGCCCACGAGCAGTACTTC. Combining the CDR3 with reference TRBV11-2 and TRBJ2-7 gives the whole variable domain EAGVAQSPRYKIIEKRQSVAFWCNPISGHATLYWYQQILGQGPKLLIQFQNNGVVDDSQLPKDRFSAERLKGVDSTLKIQPAKLEDSAVYLCASSLGRAHEQYFGPGTRLTVT.

The chain uses TRBV2 and TRBJ1-2, with 8 positions matching TRBD1. The CDR3 totals 14 residues. Germline CDR1 reads SNHLY; CDR2 reads FYNNEI. Trimming removed 6 bases from V and 4 bases from J; junction bases left unmatched: 7. The CDR3 DNA is TGTGCCAGCAGAGGACAGGGTAGCTCCTATGGCTACACCTTC. It specifies CASRGQGSSYGYTF. The full variable domain, with the rest looked up from reference TRBV2 and TRBJ1-2, is EPEVTQTPSHQVTQMGQEVILRCVPISNHLYFYWYRQILGQKVEFLVSFYNNEISEKSEIFDDQFSVERPDGSNFTLKIRSTKLEDSAMYFCASRGQGSSYGYTFGSGTRLTVV.

As DNA, the CDR3 is TGTGCCGGGACTAGCCCATCCTACAATGAGCAGTTCTTC. Its protein product is CAGTSPSYNEQFF. The chain joins TRBV30 to TRBJ2-1; TRBD2 agrees at 9 bases. CDR3 size: 13 residues. With V trimmed by 8 bases and J by 1 base, 3 bases remained unmatched. The germline V gene has CDR1 GTSNPN and CDR2 SVGIG (reference sequence).

V and J are TRBV19 and TRBJ2-1; no clear D. This CDR3 has 12 amino acids. Germline V gene sequence: CDR1 LNHDA, CDR2 SQIVND (reference sequence). V was clipped by 3 bases and J by 10 bases, with 10 bases between them. CDR3 amino acids: CASSIGVVEQFF. CDR3 nucleotides: TGTGCCAGTAGTATTGGAGTTGTCGAGCAGTTCTTC. The whole variable domain, filled in from reference TRBV19 and TRBJ2-1, reads DGGITQSPKYLFRKEGQNVTLSCEQNLNHDAMYWYRQDPGQGLRLIYYSQIVNDFQKGDIAEGYSVSREKKESFPLTVTSAQKNPTAFYLCASSIGVVEQFFGPGTRLTVL.

The rearrangement uses TRBV25-1 and TRBJ2-7; D is unclear. The CDR3 length is 11 residues. From germline, CDR1 is MGHDK and CDR2 SYGVNS. Deletions cut 9 bases from V and 6 bases from J, with 12 bases between. This CDR3 reads CASQTYGEQYF. CDR3 nucleotide sequence: TGTGCCAGTCAGACATATGGCGAGCAGTACTTC.

The genes are TRBV5-4 and TRBJ1-1; 8 bases agree with TRBD1. The CDR3 totals 13 residues. V trimming: 4 bases; J trimming: 10 bases; junction bases outside the gene matches: 9. Germline CDR1 and CDR2: SGHNT and YYREEE (reference sequence). Here the CDR3 reads CASSTTGGRVAFF. CDR3 nucleotides: TGTGCCAGCAGCACAACAGGGGGTCGGGTAGCTTTCTTT.

The chain has TRBV14 and TRBJ2-5, with D uncertain. The V end was cut by 4 bases, the J end by 7 bases, with 16 bases between. The V gene's germline CDR1 is SGHDN and CDR2 FVKESK. This CDR3 has 14 residues. The CDR3 bases are TGTGCCAGCAGCCCAAGGATGGAGAGAAGGACCCAGTACTTC. Its protein product is CASSPRMERRTQYF.